The 10 T cell receptor beta chains reported below all come from one sample, sequenced in a study of blood T cell repertoires in COVID-19. Generated by immunoSEQ multiplex PCR, the TCRdb table keeps only in-frame clones and is missing some. The sample shows some 200,000 clones, 65% to 85% of them seen only once. Input material: PBMCs or T cells enriched from blood (not recorded which). These receptors were taken from a woman between 40 and 55 years old with acute COVID-19.

The genes are TRBV30 and TRBJ2-3; 13 bases fit TRBD2. Germline-derived CDR1 and CDR2 are GTSNPN and SVGIG (reference sequence). The V gene end was trimmed by 5 bases and the J gene end by 4 bases; junction bases not matched to a gene: 0. CDR3 length equals 13 residues. For the CDR3, the DNA is TGTGCCTGGGGACTAGCGGGAGCAGATACGCAGTATTTT. Its protein is CAWGLAGADTQYF.

Comments on this clone: The identical CDR3 is also encoded by other nucleotide sequences in the sample. V usage is TRBV30 and J usage is TRBJ2-7; weak D call: TRBD2 (6 bases). V dropped 1 base and J dropped 0 bases, with 7 bases sitting between them. There are 13 residues in the CDR3. Per germline, CDR1 GTSNPN and CDR2 SVGIG (reference sequence). The CDR3 is CAWSAGGSYEQYF. CDR3 sequence (DNA): TGTGCCTGGAGTGCCGGGGGCTCCTACGAGCAGTACTTC.

J is TRBJ2-6 and V is TRBV7-6; D may be TRBD2 (5 bases). Trimming left V 4 bases short and J 2 bases short, with 12 bases between. CDR1 and CDR2 (germline): SGHVS, FNYEAQ. The CDR3 sequence is 16 residues long. The CDR3 coding sequence is TGTGCCAGCAGCTCACGTATCGGGGCTGGGGCCAACGTCCTGACTTTC. Protein product: CASSSRIGAGANVLTF.

This clone came up a few times. The gene calls are TRBV29-1 and TRBJ2-2, with 10 bases that match TRBD2. CDR3 length equals 13 residues. In germline, CDR1 is SQVTM, CDR2 ANQGSEA. V shed 2 bases, J shed 6 bases, and the junction held 0 bases outside the gene matches. CDR3 loop: CSVELAGAGELFF. As DNA, the CDR3 is TGCAGCGTTGAACTAGCGGGAGCCGGGGAGCTGTTTTTT.

The rearrangement uses TRBV7-9 and TRBJ1-6, with D possibly being TRBD1 (6 bases). V was cut by 5 bases and J by 2 bases, with 22 bases left in between. Per germline, CDR1 SEHNR and CDR2 FQNEAQ (reference sequence). The CDR3 is made up of 19 amino acids. The chain's CDR3 is CASSQGQGPVGPYNSPLHF. The CDR3 nucleotides read TGTGCCAGCAGCCAGGGACAAGGCCCGGTTGGGCCCTATAATTCACCCCTCCACTTT. The full variable domain, in which reference TRBV7-9 and TRBJ1-6 provide the parts outside the CDR3, is DTGVSQNPRHKITKRGQNVTFRCDPISEHNRLYWYRQTLGQGPEFLTYFQNEAQLEKSRLLSDRFSAERPKGSFSTLEIQRTEQGDSAMYLCASSQGQGPVGPYNSPLHFGNGTRLTVT.

The J gene is TRBJ2-7, the V gene TRBV19, with TRBD1 matching over 7 bases. The CDR3 loop spans 15 amino acids. Germline CDR1 and CDR2: LNHDA and SQIVND (reference sequence). Trimming at V came to 5 bases and at J to 4 bases, leaving 11 bases not matched to a gene. The CDR3 DNA is TGTGCCAGTAGTCCCTCGACAGGGTCGATTTACGAGCAGTACTTC. This translates into CASSPSTGSIYEQYF.

This chain links TRBV4-3 with TRBJ1-4; possible D gene TRBD1, 6 bases. The germline V gene encodes CDR1 LGHNA and CDR2 YSLEER. This CDR3 region has 16 residues. Trimming pared 0 bases from V and 4 bases from J, leaving 12 bases between. The CDR3 sequence is CASSQETGHLNEKLFF. The CDR3 DNA is TGCGCCAGCAGCCAAGAAACGGGACACCTTAATGAAAAACTGTTTTTT.

The genes are TRBV5-5 and TRBJ2-5, with D unresolved. The CDR3 is 12 residues long. Trimming stripped 1 base from V and 5 bases from J, with 6 bases between. The germline CDR1 and CDR2 sequences are SGHKS and YYEKEE (reference sequence). CDR3 protein: CASSLSRETQYF. In DNA, the CDR3 is TGTGCCAGCAGCTTGTCTCGGGAGACCCAGTACTTC.

The chain has TRBV11-2 and TRBJ2-7, with D possibly TRBD2 on 6 matching bases. The CDR3 loop spans 13 amino acids. Germline V gives CDR1 SGHAT, CDR2 FQNNGV. The V end was cut by 2 bases, the J end by 4 bases, with 9 bases between. The CDR3 DNA follows: TGTGCCAGCAGCTTACTGCGGGGATACGAGCAGTACTTC. This encodes CASSLLRGYEQYF.

V and J are TRBV5-1 and TRBJ1-6; no definite D call. V was shortened by 0 bases and J by 8 bases, with 3 bases between the two germline ends. The CDR3 is 12 residues long. CDR1 and CDR2 from the germline V gene are SGHRS and YFSETQ. As DNA, the CDR3 is TGCGCCAGCAGCTTGGAGCATTCACCCCTCCACTTT. Translating it yields CASSLEHSPLHF. The full variable domain, rest sourced from reference TRBV5-1 and TRBJ1-6, is KAGVTQTPRYLIKTRGQQVTLSCSPISGHRSVSWYQQTPGQGLQFLFEYFSETQRNKGNFPGRFSGRQFSNSRSEMNVSTLELGDSALYLCASSLEHSPLHFGNGTRLTVT.